These 4 T cell receptor beta chains were sequenced from one sample in a study of T and B cells in COVID-19 patients. From blood, roughly 250-500 ng of genomic DNA served as TRB template. Multiplex PCR with BIOMED2 TRB-A/B primer pools amplified TRB rearrangements. Each CDR3 protein is one row after TCRdb ran MiXCR on the multiplex PCR reads. The sample yields 8,500 to 10,000 distinct CDR3 sequences, about 32% seen once. Input material: blood. The receptors stem from a human donor who had recovered from COVID-19.

Comment on this clonotype: A junction boundary mismatches the germline segment, possibly from a read error. V gene TRBV4-2 combines with J gene TRBJ2-1; unclear D gene. CDR1 and CDR2 (germline): LGHNA, YNFKEQ. This CDR3 contains 12 residues. The CDR3 loop reads CASSQDGSEQFF. CDR3 DNA sequence: TGCGCCAGCAGCCAAGACGGGTCTGAGCAGTTCTTC.

The chain joins TRBV24-1 to TRBJ2-3; 9 nucleotides agree with TRBD1. The CDR3 is 16 amino acids. V gave up 4 bases and J gave up 5 bases; unmatched junction bases: 9. Germline values: CDR1 KGHDR, CDR2 SFDVKD. The CDR3 coding sequence is TGTGCCACCAGTGAAGCCGGGACAGGGTTTAAAGATACGCAGTATTTT. Encoded protein: CATSEAGTGFKDTQYF.

This clonotype has only a few counts. J is TRBJ2-1 and V is TRBV24-1; D unresolved. Germline assignment: CDR1 KGHDR and CDR2 SFDVKD. This CDR3 spans 12 amino acids. Trimming stripped 2 bases from V and 10 bases from J, with 8 bases between. CDR3 sequence: CATSDYTREQFF. CDR3 nucleotides: TGTGCCACCAGTGATTATACACGCGAGCAGTTCTTC.

This clonotype has just a few counts. V and J are TRBV18 and TRBJ1-1, with 8 bases fitting TRBD1. There are 16 residues in the CDR3. Germline CDR1 is KGHSH and CDR2 is LQKENI. Trimming at V came to 4 bases and at J to 4 bases, leaving 11 bases not matched to a gene. CDR3 amino acids: CASSLVQSTGVTEAFF. The CDR3 bases are TGTGCCAGCTCACTAGTGCAGTCGACAGGGGTCACTGAAGCTTTCTTT.